Below, one T cell receptor beta chain is given with its context. Its target is unknown. This entry belongs to a study of beta chain features in type 1 diabetes. Overall study results and limits: Moderately but significantly shorter TCRB CDR3s were found in Type 1 diabetes patients in all four CD4+ subsets. For patients, the naive, central memory and Treg TCRB repertoires appeared more alike than for healthy donors.

CDR3 size: 16 residues. Germline V CDR1 and CDR2: SEHNR, FQNEAQ (reference sequence). V shed 5 bases, J shed 6 bases, and the junction held 13 bases outside the gene matches. All of the sorted populations showed purity greater than 95%. All of the isolated RNA was reverse transcribed, so expressed TCRB transcripts were sequenced. Naive, central memory and regulatory T cell samples averaged approximately 3.8 million reads. Sequencing was performed with immunoSEQ multiplex PCR; in TCRdb, only in-frame clones are kept and a portion is missing. The profile covers more than 350,000 clones, with 10% to 12% appearing a single time and less than 0.06% taken by the ten largest.

Sequencing was done on a sample of naive CD4+ T cells from blood. This TCR was recovered from a woman aged 18-30 years in good health. The chain links TRBV7-9 to TRBJ2-3, with 8 bases matching TRBD1. This CDR3 is CASSLGAGGLSDTQYF. Written as DNA, the CDR3 is TGTGCCAGCAGCCTCGGGGCAGGGGGCTTGAGTGATACGCAGTATTTT. The full variable domain, its missing parts supplied by reference TRBV7-9 and TRBJ2-3, is DTGVSQNPRHKITKRGQNVTFRCDPISEHNRLYWYRQTLGQGPEFLTYFQNEAQLEKSRLLSDRFSAERPKGSFSTLEIQRTEQGDSAMYLCASSLGAGGLSDTQYFGPGTRLTVL.